Below are 29 T cell receptor beta chains sequenced from a single sample in a study of T cell responses to AZD1222 COVID-19 vaccine. Here immunoSEQ multiplex PCR was the method, and the copy in TCRdb shows in-frame clones only, minus some. The data show 150,000 or so clones, roughly nine tenths seen once. The material sequenced was peripheral blood, taken on day 0 of AZD1222 vaccination. The receptors were sampled from an adult in good health.

V and J are TRBV20-1 and TRBJ2-6; no reliable D call. The CDR3 has 11 amino acids. V was clipped by 7 bases and J by 2 bases, with 3 bases between them. Per the germline V gene, CDR1 is DFQATT and CDR2 is SNEGSKA (reference sequence). CDR3 protein: CSGTGANVLTF. The DNA for the CDR3 is TGCAGTGGGACTGGGGCCAACGTCCTGACTTTC.

This chain connects TRBV5-1 to TRBJ1-2; 7 nucleotides match TRBD1. Per the germline V gene, CDR1 is SGHRS and CDR2 is YFSETQ. V trimming: 4 bases; J trimming: 0 bases; junction bases outside the gene matches: 6. This CDR3 has 15 amino acids. The CDR3 DNA sequence: TGCGCCAGCAGCGGTGGGACAGTCACTAACTATGGCTACACCTTC. This translates into CASSGGTVTNYGYTF.

The chain employs TRBV19 and TRBJ1-5; D ambiguous. There are 15 residues in the CDR3. Germline V CDR1 and CDR2: LNHDA, SQIVND (reference sequence). Trimming cost V 3 bases and J 1 base, with 10 bases left between them. CDR3 sequence (DNA): TGTGCCAGTAGTATCCGCAGGCGCAGCAATCAGCCCCAGCATTTT. Translating gives CASSIRRRSNQPQHF.

The V and J genes are TRBV30 and TRBJ2-7, with a tentative D call TRBD1 (6 bases). V dropped 2 bases and J dropped 2 bases, with 10 bases sitting between them. The CDR3 contains 13 residues. The germline CDR1 and CDR2 sequences are GTSNPN and SVGIG (reference sequence). CDR3 loop: CAWSRTVTYEQYF. In DNA form, the CDR3 reads TGTGCCTGGAGTAGGACAGTGACCTACGAGCAGTACTTC.

V usage is TRBV30 and J usage is TRBJ1-3; D possibly corresponds to TRBD1 (6 bases). The germline V gene has CDR1 GTSNPN and CDR2 SVGIG (reference sequence). V was cut by 2 bases and J by 0 bases, with 14 bases left in between. The CDR3 extends over 16 amino acids. The CDR3 DNA follows: TGTGCCTGGAGTAGTTGGGGGGGCACCTCTGGAAACACCATATATTTT. Its protein is CAWSSWGGTSGNTIYF.

The chain links TRBV5-1 to TRBJ2-3; 8 bases fit TRBD1. V was clipped by 1 base and J by 3 bases; unmatched bases: 4. The V gene's germline CDR1 is SGHRS and CDR2 YFSETQ. The CDR3 is 15 amino acids. CDR3 amino acids: CASSLRQGRTDTQYF. The CDR3 nucleotides read TGCGCCAGCAGCTTGCGACAGGGGAGGACAGATACGCAGTATTTT.

This chain uses TRBV3-1 (or the pseudogene TRBV3-2) with TRBJ1-2, with D unresolved. Germline V lookup: CDR1 LGHDT, CDR2 YNNKEL (reference sequence). This CDR3 has 13 amino acids. The ends were cut back, 1 base at V and 3 bases at J, with 6 bases in the middle. The CDR3 spells CASSQGLYYGYTF. In DNA form, the CDR3 reads TGTGCCAGCAGCCAAGGTTTGTACTATGGCTACACCTTC.

The CDR3: CASNQGARGYTF. The CDR3 DNA sequence: TGTGCCAGCAATCAGGGGGCGCGTGGCTACACCTTC. The chain links TRBV12-3 or TRBV12-4 to TRBJ1-2; 8 nucleotides agree with TRBD1. Trimming took 7 bases from V and 7 from J; bases not matched to a gene: 5. The CDR3 length is 12 residues.

The chain has TRBV27 and TRBJ1-2; 10 nucleotides match TRBD1. Germline lookup yields CDR1 MNHEY and CDR2 SMNVEV (reference sequence). CDR3 length equals 16 residues. V was clipped by 2 bases and J by 8 bases; unmatched bases: 11. The CDR3: CASSLLGTGEFWGYTF. The CDR3 DNA sequence: TGTGCCAGCAGTTTACTGGGGACAGGGGAATTCTGGGGCTACACCTTC.

The chain combines TRBV6-2 or TRBV6-3 with TRBJ2-7, with 12 bases that match TRBD2. This CDR3 is built from 17 residues. Germline V gene lookup returns CDR1 MNHEY and CDR2 SVGEGT. The trim removed 2 bases at V and 0 bases at J, leaving 5 bases unmatched. CDR3 region: CASSYGGLAGTSYEQYF. In DNA form, the CDR3 reads TGTGCCAGCAGTTACGGAGGACTAGCGGGGACCTCCTACGAGCAGTACTTC.

The gene calls are TRBV30 and TRBJ1-2; the D is unclear. The V gene's germline CDR1 is GTSNPN and CDR2 SVGIG (reference sequence). There are 14 residues in the CDR3. V was cut by 2 bases and J by 7 bases, with 17 bases left in between. CDR3 in amino acids: CAWSTPPNTSGYTF. The CDR3 nucleotides read TGTGCCTGGAGTACCCCCCCCAACACAAGTGGCTACACCTTC.

This clone was seen once. V and J are TRBV19 and TRBJ2-1; 8 nucleotides agree with TRBD2. Per the germline V gene, CDR1 is LNHDA and CDR2 is SQIVND (reference sequence). The V gene end was trimmed by 7 bases and the J gene end by 4 bases; junction bases not matched to a gene: 9. The length of the CDR3 is 15 residues. CDR3 bases: TGTGCCAGTACGATTGGGGCTAGCGGGTACAATGAGCAGTTCTTC. Translation: CASTIGASGYNEQFF.

This chain joins TRBV12-1 and TRBJ1-5; the table assigns TRBD1, which was not confirmed against the DNA. TRBV12-1 is a pseudogene. This CDR3 has 15 residues. CDR3 coding DNA: TGTGCCAGCAGCACGTCATGGGGGCTCAATCAGCCCCAGCATTTT. Its translation is CASSTSWGLNQPQHF.

This clone was seen just once. The chain recombines TRBV7-2 with TRBJ2-5, with D tentatively TRBD1 or TRBD2 (5 bases each). The V end was cut by 5 bases, the J end by 4 bases, with 17 bases between. Germline assignment: CDR1 SGHTA and CDR2 FQGNSA. This CDR3 region has 15 residues. The CDR3 region is CASSPPMGRRETQYF. The CDR3 region has the DNA TGTGCCAGCAGCCCCCCAATGGGACGGAGAGAGACCCAGTACTTC.

V and J are TRBV27 and TRBJ2-7; 11 bases match TRBD1. The ends lost 6 bases at V and 9 bases at J; junction bases unmatched: 10. Germline V lookup: CDR1 MNHEY, CDR2 SMNVEV (reference sequence). The CDR3 consists of 14 residues. The CDR3 loop is CASRAGQGAFLQYF. The CDR3, as DNA: TGTGCCAGCAGAGCCGGACAGGGGGCATTTTTGCAGTACTTC.

V is TRBV27 and J is TRBJ1-6; 7 bases are a match to TRBD1. With V trimmed by 5 bases and J by 6 bases, 4 bases remained unmatched. The length of the CDR3 is 14 residues. The germline CDR1 and CDR2 sequences are MNHEY and SMNVEV (reference sequence). The CDR3 sequence: CASSNRGVNSPLHF. The CDR3 bases are TGTGCCAGCAGTAACAGGGGCGTTAATTCACCCCTCCACTTT.

The V and J genes are TRBV9 and TRBJ2-7; no reliable D call. Per the germline V gene, CDR1 is SGDLS and CDR2 is YYNGEE. V lost 4 bases to trimming and J lost 3 bases, with 14 bases between them. There are 14 residues in the CDR3. The CDR3 sequence: CASSPRTDDYEQYF. DNA of the CDR3: TGTGCCAGCAGCCCTCGGACGGATGACTACGAGCAGTACTTC.

Turning to this clone: A junction boundary mismatches the germline segment, possibly from a read error. V gene TRBV28 combines with J gene TRBJ1-6; D is ambiguous. CDR3 size: 14 residues. Germline V gene sequence: CDR1 MDHEN, CDR2 SYDVKM. In DNA form, the CDR3 reads TGTGCCAGCAGTTTAAGGGTCCAGAATTTACCCCTCCACTTT. Its translation is CASSLRVQNLPLHF.

The chain employs TRBV6-5 and TRBJ2-7, with D possibly being TRBD1 (6 bases). The V end lost 6 bases, the J end lost 1 base, and 13 bases lay between the germline ends. CDR3 length equals 14 residues. The germline CDR1 and CDR2 sequences are MNHEY and SVGAGI. CDR3 loop: CASSLTQGSYEQYF. The CDR3 DNA sequence: TGTGCCAGCAGCCTTACACAGGGATCCTACGAGCAGTACTTC.

This clone turned up a few times. The junction does not match germline at one end; this may be a read error. V usage is TRBV7-7 and J usage is TRBJ2-2; maybe TRBD1 (6 bases). CDR3 length: 15 residues. Germline-derived CDR1 and CDR2 are SSHAT and FNYEAQ (reference sequence). The CDR3 sequence is CASSLRGWVAGELFF. The CDR3 nucleotides read TGTGCTAGCAGCTTAAGGGGGTGGGTCGCCGGGGAGCTGTTTTTT.

The CDR3 here is CASSYQVTNEKLFF. The CDR3 DNA reads as TGTGCCAGCAGCTACCAGGTGACTAATGAAAAACTGTTTTTT. J is TRBJ1-4 and V is TRBV13; D is ambiguous. The CDR3 contains 14 residues. The germline gives CDR1 PRHDT, CDR2 FYEKMQ (reference sequence). Trimming stripped 4 bases from V and 2 bases from J, with 8 bases between.

This chain links TRBV5-1 with TRBJ2-7; D tentatively fits TRBD1 or TRBD2 (7 bases each). V was pared by 2 bases and J by 5 bases, with 14 bases between. This CDR3 comprises 14 residues. Germline CDR1 is SGHRS and CDR2 is YFSETQ. The CDR3 nucleotides read TGCGCCAGCAGCTTACAGGGGAGGGAAAACGAGCAGTACTTC. Its translation: CASSLQGRENEQYF.

DNA for the CDR3: TGTGCCAGCAGGGGCATAAGTAGTGGAGGAGAAAAACTGTTTTTT. It translates to CASRGISSGGEKLFF. This chain joins TRBV28 and TRBJ1-4; D call uncertain. V lost 6 bases to trimming and J lost 8 bases, with 19 bases between them. CDR1 and CDR2 from the germline V gene are MDHEN and SYDVKM. CDR3 size: 15 residues.

This rearrangement joins TRBV19 to TRBJ1-1, with no clear D. CDR3 length: 12 residues. Looked up from germline, CDR1 is LNHDA and CDR2 is SQIVND (reference sequence). Trimming removed 4 bases at V and 6 bases at J, with 9 bases between. The CDR3: CASSKEKAEAFF. For the CDR3, the DNA is TGTGCCAGTAGTAAGGAGAAGGCTGAAGCTTTCTTT.

The chain recombines TRBV29-1 with TRBJ2-7, with 7 bases aligning to TRBD1. The CDR3 covers 14 residues. V lost 3 bases to trimming and J lost 2 bases; unmatched junction nucleotides: 7. Germline CDR1 SQVTM, CDR2 ANQGSEA. Written as DNA, the CDR3 is TGCAGCGTTGAGCAGGGGGTGGGAGCCTACGAGCAGTACTTC. Its translation: CSVEQGVGAYEQYF.

This clone was counted a single time. The chain recombines TRBV19 with TRBJ2-2, with TRBD2 matching 8 bases. The CDR3 runs to 16 residues. J was trimmed by 2 bases and V by 7 bases; bases with no gene match: 9. Germline loops: CDR1 LNHDA, CDR2 SQIVND (reference sequence). The CDR3 here is CASISGSPSNTGELFF. CDR3 DNA: TGTGCCAGTATAAGCGGGAGCCCTTCAAACACCGGGGAGCTGTTTTTT.

The V and J genes are TRBV7-9 and TRBJ2-7, with a weak D call TRBD1 (5 bases). CDR3 length: 16 residues. The germline V and J ends were trimmed by 4 bases and 3 bases, with 19 bases remaining between them. The germline V gene has CDR1 SEHNR and CDR2 FQNEAQ (reference sequence). CDR3 DNA: TGTGCCAGCAGCTGGGGCGGAAGACAGCCGATCTACGAGCAGTACTTC. Protein sequence: CASSWGGRQPIYEQYF. The full variable domain, its missing parts supplied by reference TRBV7-9 and TRBJ2-7, is DTGVSQNPRHKITKRGQNVTFRCDPISEHNRLYWYRQTLGQGPEFLTYFQNEAQLEKSRLLSDRFSAERPKGSFSTLEIQRTEQGDSAMYLCASSWGGRQPIYEQYFGPGTRLTVT.

The CDR3 loop reads CASSERDLGNQPQHF. In DNA form, the CDR3 reads TGTGCCAGCAGTGAGAGGGATTTGGGCAATCAGCCCCAGCATTTT. The chain is built from TRBV25-1 and TRBJ1-5; no clear D gene. CDR1 is MGHDK and CDR2 is SYGVNS in the germline V gene. CDR3 size: 15 residues. Trimming removed 3 bases at V and 2 bases at J, with 11 bases between. The variable domain in full, with the rest retrieved from reference TRBV25-1 and TRBJ1-5, is EADIYQTPRYLVIGTGKKITLECSQTMGHDKMYWYQQDPGMELHLIHYSYGVNSTEKGDLSSESTVSRIRTEHFPLTLESARPSHTSQYLCASSERDLGNQPQHFGDGTRLSIL.

The J gene is TRBJ1-2, the V gene TRBV30, with unresolved D. The CDR3 has 14 amino acids. CDR1 GTSNPN and CDR2 SVGIG come from the germline V gene (reference sequence). Trimming removed 5 bases from V and 3 bases from J, with 16 bases in between. The CDR3 sequence: CAWDSPVTYYGYTF. CDR3 in DNA: TGTGCCTGGGACTCACCTGTGACTTACTATGGCTACACCTTC.